This T cell receptor beta chain comes out of a study of T-cell reconstitution after alpha-beta-depleted transplantation in children. For this clonotype: The antigen is unknown.

A library of TCRbeta sequences, prepared with unique molecular identifiers, was generated. TCRdb recomputed calls from the PCR reads with MiXCR, one row per CDR3 protein. This sample carries 500,000 to 750,000 distinct CDR3 sequences, 25% to 30% of them seen once, and the ten largest clones take 36%. The V gene's germline CDR1 is DFQATT and CDR2 SNEGSKA (reference sequence). CDR3 length: 14 amino acids. V dropped 0 bases and J dropped 0 bases, with 8 bases sitting between them. Whole-study results and caveats: Some patients' high day-60 TCRbeta diversity was attributed to recipient cells surviving conditioning. Several hundred expanded graft clones reportedly gave rise to the alpha-beta T cells present about two months after transplant.

The sequence came from a boy in the first two years of life with Wiskott-Aldrich syndrome, due to receive a stem cell transplant. The material sequenced was PBMCs, taken before TCRalphabeta/CD19-depleted stem cell transplant. V usage is TRBV20-1 and J usage is TRBJ1-1, with D maybe TRBD1 (5 bases). The CDR3 DNA sequence: TGCAGTGCTAGAGATCGCAGGGTGAACACTGAAGCTTTCTTT. Amino acids: CSARDRRVNTEAFF.